Below are 9 T cell receptor beta chains sequenced from a single sample in a study of regulatory T cells in long-lasting Graves disease. As for time point: persistent/refractory GD, antithyroid drugs over 5 years with positive TRAb. Extracted PBMC RNA gave rise to the TCR library. Arm-PCR with iRepertoire HTBI primers amplified the CDR3 regions for these TCR beta libraries. TCRdb re-analysed the multiplex PCR reads in MiXCR, keeping a single row per CDR3 protein. The data contain approximately 690,000 distinct CDR3 sequences, about 32% of them singletons. The sample in question was peripheral blood mononuclear cells (PBMCs), obtained when the disease was refractory, from a patient treated with antithyroid drugs. The receptors were sampled from a female donor with Graves disease.

This clonotype was detected only once. This sequence may be a read error, since a much larger clone differs from it by one base. This chain's CDR3 is CASRGGGNNSPLRF. CDR3 bases: TGTGCCAGCAGGGGTGGGGGCAATAATTCACCCCTCCGCTTT. J is TRBJ1-6 and V is TRBV28, with D possibly TRBD1 on 6 matching bases. The germline V gene encodes CDR1 MDHEN and CDR2 SYDVKM. CDR3 length equals 14 residues.

As DNA, the CDR3 is TGCGCCAGCAGCCAGGGACAGGGGGACTCCTACGAGCAGTACTTC. Translated: CASSQGQGDSYEQYF. The chain combines TRBV4-1 with TRBJ2-7; 11 nucleotides line up with TRBD1. The CDR3 consists of 15 residues. Trimming took 3 bases from V and 0 from J; bases not matched to a gene: 1. Germline lookup yields CDR1 MGHRA and CDR2 YSYEKL.

This clonotype was found many times. V usage is TRBV12-3 or TRBV12-4 and J usage is TRBJ1-1, with TRBD1 identical over 8 bases. Trimming removed 6 bases from V and 2 bases from J; junction bases left unmatched: 5. CDR3 size: 14 residues. DNA for the CDR3: TGTGCCAGCAGCCGACAGGGGTATAACACTGAAGCTTTCTTT. Translation gives CASSRQGYNTEAFF.

This clonotype was picked up a small number of times. The rearrangement links TRBV20-1 to TRBJ2-3; TRBD2 aligns across 7 bases. The J segment lost 1 base and the V segment lost 0 bases, leaving 13 bases of the junction unmatched. The CDR3 is 18 amino acids. The V gene's germline CDR1 is DFQATT and CDR2 SNEGSKA (reference sequence). The CDR3 nucleotides are TGCAGTGCTAGAGATCCGCAACTGCGGCTAGCGGGCACAGATACGCAGTATTTT. Translated: CSARDPQLRLAGTDTQYF.

This clonotype was seen only a few times. The chain recombines TRBV30 with TRBJ1-4; 9 bases align to TRBD1. Germline V gene sequence: CDR1 GTSNPN, CDR2 SVGIG (reference sequence). V lost 6 bases to trimming and J lost 5 bases; unmatched junction nucleotides: 10. The CDR3 contains 15 residues. CDR3 in amino acids: CACDRGALRNEKLFF. The CDR3 DNA sequence: TGTGCCTGTGACAGGGGGGCGCTGAGGAATGAAAAACTGTTTTTT.

This clonotype was seen only a few times. The chain combines TRBV11-2 with TRBJ1-4; D might be TRBD1 (6 bases). Trimming left V 0 bases short and J 8 bases short, with 13 bases between. Germline V CDR1 and CDR2: SGHAT, FQNNGV. This CDR3 spans 15 amino acids. The CDR3 protein is CASSLDGGAGEKLFF. The CDR3 bases are TGTGCCAGCAGCTTAGACGGGGGCGCAGGGGAAAAACTGTTTTTT.

The CDR3 DNA reads as TGTGCCAGCAGCTTGAGTAGCGGGTTTGCCTCCGAGCAGTACTTC. Translating gives CASSLSSGFASEQYF. The rearrangement uses TRBV5-6 and TRBJ2-4; 7 bases fit TRBD2. The J call may be mistaken, given a closer DNA end match to TRBJ2-7. CDR1 and CDR2 (germline): SGHDT, YYEEEE. This CDR3 has 15 residues.

The rearrangement uses TRBV30 and TRBJ1-4; TRBD1 aligns across 9 bases. The V gene's germline CDR1 is GTSNPN and CDR2 SVGIG (reference sequence). There are 14 residues in the CDR3. The V and J ends lost 2 bases and 6 bases, in that order; junction bases with no gene match: 4. The CDR3 DNA reads as TGTGCCTGGAGTAAAACAGGGGGCGATGAAAAACTGTTTTTT. Amino acid sequence: CAWSKTGGDEKLFF.

This clonotype showed up just a few times. This rearrangement joins TRBV3-1 to TRBJ1-2, with a tentative D call TRBD1 (5 bases). The CDR3 totals 13 residues. The V gene lost 2 bases and the J gene lost 8 bases, with 12 bases spanning the gap. CDR1 and CDR2 (germline): LGHDT, YNNKEL (reference sequence). CDR3 sequence reads: CASSQFRVQGYTF. CDR3 nucleotide sequence: TGTGCCAGCAGCCAATTCAGGGTACAAGGCTACACCTTC.